These 10 T cell receptor beta chains were sequenced from one sample in a study of siplizumab effects on memory and regulatory T cells. Some clones are missing from TCRdb's copy, which holds only in-frame ones; the method was immunoSEQ multiplex PCR. This table has fewer than 130,000 clones, 92% appearing once. Sequenced: CD4+ T cells sorted from blood. The origin of the receptors is a human donor in good health.

CDR3 region: CASSEQIGPEAFF. In nucleotides, the CDR3 is TGCGCCAGCAGTGAGCAAATTGGACCTGAAGCTTTCTTT. V and J are TRBV10-1 and TRBJ1-1; D uncertain. The V and J ends lost 2 bases and 6 bases respectively, with 10 bases between them. Germline V gene sequence: CDR1 WNHNN, CDR2 SYGVQD (reference sequence). CDR3 length equals 13 residues.

CDR3 coding DNA: TGTGCCAGCAACCGGGACAGGCTGAACACTGAAGCTTTCTTT. It encodes CASNRDRLNTEAFF. The rearrangement uses TRBV2 and TRBJ1-1, with 8 bases identical to TRBD1. Trimming removed 7 bases from V and 0 bases from J; junction bases left unmatched: 4. CDR1 is SNHLY, CDR2 FYNNEI, per germline. This CDR3 is 14 amino acids long.

The rearrangement joins TRBV2 to TRBJ1-1; D not resolved. This CDR3 region has 13 residues. V lost 6 bases and J lost 2, with 10 bases in between. Germline V CDR1 and CDR2: SNHLY, FYNNEI. CDR3 loop: CASSPGSNTEAFF. CDR3 nucleotide sequence: TGTGCCAGCAGCCCCGGCTCTAACACTGAAGCTTTCTTT.

The gene calls are TRBV6-6 and TRBJ2-5; no clear D gene. The CDR3 contains 12 residues. The V and J ends lost 8 bases and 7 bases respectively, with 14 bases between them. The germline V gene encodes CDR1 MNHNY and CDR2 SVGAGI (reference sequence). The CDR3 DNA reads as TGTGCCAGCCTGGCCGGGTCCAGGACCCAGTACTTC. Protein product: CASLAGSRTQYF.

A word on this clone: The junction differs from germline at one of its ends, possibly a read error. The rearrangement joins TRBV29-1 to TRBJ2-4; TRBD1 might be the D (5 bases). This CDR3 spans 12 amino acids. Germline CDR1 and CDR2: SQVTM and ANQGSEA. CDR3 DNA sequence: TGCAGCGTTGAGCCGGCAGGGTCCCCACTCCTCTTC. The encoded protein is CSVEPAGSPLLF.

As concerns this clone: The same CDR3 can be traced to other DNA sequences in this sample. The chain is built from TRBV5-1 and TRBJ2-2; perhaps D is TRBD1 or TRBD2 (5 bases each). From germline, CDR1 is SGHRS and CDR2 YFSETQ. The CDR3 runs to 17 residues. Trimming shortened V by 3 bases and J by 4 bases, and 19 bases separated the two germline ends. The CDR3 region is CASSSGVRGRGTGELFF. Written as DNA, the CDR3 is TGCGCCAGCAGCTCTGGTGTGAGGGGTCGCGGCACCGGGGAGCTGTTTTTT.

The genes are TRBV7-6 and TRBJ2-5; D gene unclear. CDR3 length: 13 amino acids. Trimming took 2 bases from V and 5 from J, leaving 9 bases between them. Per the germline V gene, CDR1 is SGHVS and CDR2 is FNYEAQ. The CDR3 coding sequence is TGTGCCAGCAGCTTAAGGCTGTTGGAGACCCAGTACTTC. Translating it yields CASSLRLLETQYF.

The gene calls are TRBV6-1 and TRBJ1-2; 9 bases match TRBD1. This CDR3 contains 15 residues. Trimming removed 6 bases from V and 2 bases from J; junction bases left unmatched: 7. The germline gives CDR1 MNHNS, CDR2 SASEGT. The CDR3 loop reads CASRSTGTGNYGYTF. The CDR3 DNA is TGTGCCAGCAGATCAACCGGGACAGGGAACTATGGCTACACCTTC.

CDR3 bases: TGTGCCAGCAGCCCTTCTACCTCTAGCACAGATACGCAGTATTTT. Protein product: CASSPSTSSTDTQYF. The V call is TRBV5-6, the J call TRBJ2-3; D ambiguous. Germline CDR1 reads SGHDT; CDR2 reads YYEEEE. CDR3 length: 15 residues. Trimming removed 4 bases at V and 0 bases at J, with 12 bases between.

This chain uses TRBV2 with TRBJ2-1; D may match TRBD1 or TRBD2 (5 bases each). V lost 5 bases and J lost 0, with 11 bases in between. CDR1 is SNHLY and CDR2 is FYNNEI in the germline V gene. The CDR3 length is 15 residues. CDR3 sequence reads: CASSPGPSSYNEQFF. CDR3 DNA sequence: TGTGCCAGCAGTCCGGGACCCAGCTCCTACAATGAGCAGTTCTTC.